This T cell receptor (beta chain) appears in the sequencing data of a study of cytomegalovirus exposure and HLA in healthy donors. The CDR3 has 13 amino acids. V lost 7 bases to trimming and J lost 6 bases, with 15 bases between them. CDR1 and CDR2 (germline): SNHLY, FYNNEI. The PCR used 60 Vbeta and 13 Jbeta primers. Here immunoSEQ multiplex PCR was the method, and the copy in TCRdb shows in-frame clones only, minus some. The data show about 210,000 clones, 75% to 90% seen once. What was sequenced was PBMCs. This sequence originates from a boy aged 2-15 years in good health and CMV-seronegative. This rearrangement joins TRBV2 to TRBJ1-2, with a weak D call TRBD1 (5 bases). The CDR3 is CASKGLPENGYTF. CDR3 in DNA: TGTGCCAGCAAGGGGCTCCCGGAGAATGGCTACACCTTC.